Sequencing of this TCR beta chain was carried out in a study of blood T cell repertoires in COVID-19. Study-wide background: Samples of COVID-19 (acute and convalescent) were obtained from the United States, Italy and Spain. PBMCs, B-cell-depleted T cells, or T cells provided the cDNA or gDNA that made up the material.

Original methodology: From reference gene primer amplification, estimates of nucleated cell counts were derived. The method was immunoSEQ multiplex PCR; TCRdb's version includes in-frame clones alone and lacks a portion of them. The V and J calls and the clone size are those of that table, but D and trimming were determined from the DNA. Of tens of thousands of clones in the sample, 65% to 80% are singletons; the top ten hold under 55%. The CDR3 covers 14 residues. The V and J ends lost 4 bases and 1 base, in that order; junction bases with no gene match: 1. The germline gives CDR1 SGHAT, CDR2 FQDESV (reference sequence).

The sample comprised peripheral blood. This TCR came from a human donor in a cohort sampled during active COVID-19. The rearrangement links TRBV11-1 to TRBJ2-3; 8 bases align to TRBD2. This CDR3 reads CASSSRGGTDTQYF. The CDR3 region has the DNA TGTGCCAGCAGCTCGCGGGGGGGCACAGATACGCAGTATTTT.